This T cell receptor beta chain is from a study of shared clonotypes between healthy human individuals. The data were produced by immunoSEQ multiplex PCR, yet TCRdb's version contains in-frame clones alone and is incomplete. This table holds about a million clones, around 76% found once. Points from the study as a whole: Relative to memory subsets, naive subsets generally showed larger estimated richness.

This clone was observed a few times. What it recognizes is unknown. Sequenced sample: memory CD4+ T cells sorted from blood. Noted subset: CD45RA-negative fraction. The TCR originated in a man younger than 35 in good health.

The CDR3 loop reads CASSLVGQDTQYF. The CDR3 bases are TGCGCCAGCAGCTTGGTAGGGCAAGATACGCAGTATTTT. This chain joins TRBV5-1 and TRBJ2-3; no definite D call. CDR3 length: 13 residues. V lost 0 bases to trimming and J lost 5 bases, with 7 bases between them. In germline, CDR1 is SGHRS, CDR2 YFSETQ. The full variable domain, in which reference TRBV5-1 and TRBJ2-3 provide the parts outside the CDR3, is KAGVTQTPRYLIKTRGQQVTLSCSPISGHRSVSWYQQTPGQGLQFLFEYFSETQRNKGNFPGRFSGRQFSNSRSEMNVSTLELGDSALYLCASSLVGQDTQYFGPGTRLTVL.